Following are 28 T cell receptor beta chains from one sample sequenced in a study of blood T cell repertoires in COVID-19. The repertoire was sequenced with immunoSEQ multiplex PCR; TCRdb's copy has only in-frame clones and lacks some. The sample includes 140,000 or so clones, about 83% of them seen just once. Input material: PBMCs or T cells enriched from blood (not recorded which). These receptors were collected from a woman in her forties or fifties with acute COVID-19.

The chain employs TRBV25-1 and TRBJ2-7; 8 nucleotides line up with TRBD1. V was pared by 3 bases and J by 3 bases, with 7 bases of the junction left unmatched. Germline CDR1 reads MGHDK; CDR2 reads SYGVNS. This CDR3 contains 15 residues. The CDR3 sequence is CASSDSGTGFYEQYF. CDR3 bases: TGTGCCAGCAGTGATTCCGGGACAGGATTCTACGAGCAGTACTTC.

This chain connects TRBV5-1 to TRBJ2-2; 7 bases are a match to TRBD1. The CDR3 runs 15 residues. Per the germline V gene, CDR1 is SGHRS and CDR2 is YFSETQ. The trim removed 5 bases at V and 0 bases at J, leaving 4 bases unmatched. The CDR3 is CASSPQGANTGELFF. CDR3 nucleotides: TGCGCCAGCAGTCCCCAGGGGGCGAACACCGGGGAGCTGTTTTTT.

The chain couples TRBV7-2 to TRBJ2-1, with a tentative D call TRBD1 (5 bases). The CDR3 loop spans 15 amino acids. V gave up 6 bases and J gave up 5 bases, with 17 bases separating them. The germline V gene encodes CDR1 SGHTA and CDR2 FQGNSA. In DNA form, the CDR3 reads TGTGCCAGCAGACCTCAGGGTGCAGTGAACAATGAGCAGTTCTTC. Protein product: CASRPQGAVNNEQFF.

The genes are TRBV11-2 and TRBJ2-1; 8 positions match TRBD2. The CDR3 is 16 residues long. Germline V CDR1 and CDR2: SGHAT, FQNNGV. V was pared by 2 bases and J by 7 bases, with 10 bases of the junction left unmatched. CDR3 DNA: TGTGCCAGCAGCTTAAGAAGGAGCGGGAGTGGGAATGAGCAGTTCTTC. Protein product: CASSLRRSGSGNEQFF. Complete variable domain (other parts from reference TRBV11-2 and TRBJ2-1): EAGVAQSPRYKIIEKRQSVAFWCNPISGHATLYWYQQILGQGPKLLIQFQNNGVVDDSQLPKDRFSAERLKGVDSTLKIQPAKLEDSAVYLCASSLRRSGSGNEQFFGPGTRLTVL.

The rearrangement links TRBV21-1 to TRBJ1-5. TRBV21-1 is classified as a pseudogene. This CDR3 spans 15 amino acids. Here the CDR3 DNA reads TGTGCCAGCAGCCCAAAGGAACGGGGGGACCAGCCCCAGCATTTT. This sequence encodes CASSPKERGDQPQHF.

The V and J genes are TRBV6-5 and TRBJ1-5; weak D call: TRBD1 (6 bases). CDR1 MNHEY and CDR2 SVGAGI come from the germline V gene. This CDR3 has 16 amino acids. V was shortened by 4 bases and J by 5 bases, with 18 bases between the two germline ends. The CDR3 loop reads CASSSPRGGEDQPQHF. DNA of the CDR3: TGTGCCAGCAGTTCTCCCAGGGGAGGGGAAGATCAGCCCCAGCATTTT.

This sequence joins TRBV24-1 and TRBJ2-1; no firm D call. This CDR3 is built from 14 residues. Trimming removed 3 bases at V and 4 bases at J, with 9 bases between. Germline CDR1 and CDR2: KGHDR and SFDVKD. In DNA, the CDR3 is TGTGCCACCAGTGATGATCACAGTTACAATGAGCAGTTCTTC. It translates to CATSDDHSYNEQFF.

The chain employs TRBV19 and TRBJ2-5; D may be TRBD1 (6 bases). V shed 2 bases and J shed 5 bases, with 15 bases lying between them. The length of the CDR3 is 15 residues. Germline V gene data show CDR1 as LNHDA and CDR2 as SQIVND (reference sequence). The CDR3 coding sequence is TGTGCCAGTAGTATATCCGACAGGCTAGGGGAGACCCAGTACTTC. It codes for CASSISDRLGETQYF. Together with reference TRBV19 and TRBJ2-5, the CDR3 gives the full variable domain: DGGITQSPKYLFRKEGQNVTLSCEQNLNHDAMYWYRQDPGQGLRLIYYSQIVNDFQKGDIAEGYSVSREKKESFPLTVTSAQKNPTAFYLCASSISDRLGETQYFGPGTRLLVL.

The CDR3 nucleotides read TGTGCCAGTAGTATGGGGGCAGGCCAGACCCAGTACTTC. Translation: CASSMGAGQTQYF. The chain is built from TRBV19 and TRBJ2-5; TRBD1 is a possible D gene (6 bases). Trimming pared 3 bases from V and 6 bases from J, leaving 11 bases between. Germline loops: CDR1 LNHDA, CDR2 SQIVND (reference sequence). This CDR3 region has 13 residues.

The chain combines TRBV29-1 with TRBJ2-1, with 9 nucleotides matching TRBD1. V lost 6 bases, J lost 4 bases, and 10 bases stayed unmatched. The CDR3 totals 15 residues. CDR1 is SQVTM, CDR2 ANQGSEA, per germline. The CDR3 reads CSVRPGQGKYNEQFF. In DNA, the CDR3 is TGCAGCGTGAGGCCGGGACAGGGAAAATACAATGAGCAGTTCTTC.

The chain recombines TRBV7-6 with TRBJ1-3; a weak D match, TRBD1 (5 bases). V was clipped by 4 bases and J by 4 bases, with 11 bases between them. Per the germline V gene, CDR1 is SGHVS and CDR2 is FNYEAQ. The CDR3 runs to 14 residues. In DNA form, the CDR3 reads TGTGCCAGCAGCTCCAGGGTGGGCGGAAACACCATATATTTT. Amino acid sequence: CASSSRVGGNTIYF.

V gene TRBV19 combines with J gene TRBJ2-3; D gene unclear. Germline V lookup: CDR1 LNHDA, CDR2 SQIVND (reference sequence). This CDR3 comprises 14 residues. The V and J ends lost 3 bases and 1 base respectively, with 8 bases between them. The CDR3 DNA sequence: TGTGCCAGTAGTATTTTGTCAGGCACAGATACGCAGTATTTT. It is translated as CASSILSGTDTQYF.

The chain couples TRBV2 to TRBJ2-2; 8 nucleotides line up with TRBD1. J lost 8 bases, V lost 7 bases, and 6 bases had no gene match. The CDR3 spans 13 residues. CDR1 is SNHLY and CDR2 is FYNNEI in the germline V gene. CDR3 amino acids: CASNQGAGGELFF. The DNA of the CDR3 is TGTGCCAGCAACCAGGGGGCGGGAGGGGAGCTGTTTTTT.

The chain links TRBV5-6 to TRBJ2-7; TRBD1 is a possible D gene (6 bases). Trimming took off 1 base at V and 5 bases at J, with 10 bases between the two ends. The CDR3 spans 13 residues. The germline gives CDR1 SGHDT, CDR2 YYEEEE. This chain's CDR3 is CASSLPGVHEQYF. In nucleotides, the CDR3 is TGTGCCAGCAGCTTGCCAGGGGTCCACGAGCAGTACTTC.

This rearrangement joins TRBV7-6 to TRBJ2-2; TRBD1 is a possible D gene (6 bases). CDR3 length: 17 amino acids. The germline CDR1 and CDR2 sequences are SGHVS and FNYEAQ. Trimming removed 1 base from V and 4 bases from J, with 16 bases in between. The chain's CDR3 is CASSLGSQGGGTGELFF. CDR3 nucleotide sequence: TGTGCCAGCAGCTTAGGGTCACAGGGCGGAGGCACCGGGGAGCTGTTTTTT.

The V and J genes are TRBV29-1 and TRBJ1-1; tentative D call: TRBD1 (6 bases). Germline CDR1 and CDR2: SQVTM and ANQGSEA. V was clipped by 7 bases and J by 7 bases, with 19 bases between them. CDR3 length: 13 residues. The CDR3 reads CSARNVLDSEAFF. CDR3 in DNA: TGCAGCGCCCGTAACGTCCTGGACAGTGAAGCTTTCTTT.

The chain's CDR3 is CAWSLDRVGEQYF. The CDR3 region has the DNA TGTGCCTGGAGTCTGGACAGGGTCGGAGAGCAGTACTTC. The rearrangement uses TRBV30 and TRBJ2-7; TRBD1 agrees at 8 bases. The length of the CDR3 is 13 residues. J gave up 7 bases and V 2 bases, and 7 bases lay outside the gene matches. Germline CDR1 reads GTSNPN; CDR2 reads SVGIG (reference sequence).

The chain combines TRBV12-3 or TRBV12-4 with TRBJ2-2; 7 bases align to TRBD2. The CDR3 totals 13 residues. The V and J ends lost 6 bases and 5 bases, in that order; junction bases with no gene match: 3. The CDR3 sequence: CASRGAGTGELFF. The CDR3 DNA reads as TGTGCCAGCAGGGGAGCGGGAACCGGGGAGCTGTTTTTT.

The V call is TRBV9, the J call TRBJ1-2; 7 nucleotides agree with TRBD1. There are 15 residues in the CDR3. J lost 4 bases, V lost 4 bases, and 10 bases had no gene match. Germline-derived CDR1 and CDR2 are SGDLS and YYNGEE. The CDR3 loop is CASSSWDSQPYGYTF. As DNA, the CDR3 is TGTGCCAGCAGCTCTTGGGACAGCCAACCCTATGGCTACACCTTC.

The chain couples TRBV4-1 to TRBJ2-7; the D gene is possibly TRBD2 (6 bases). This CDR3 has 15 amino acids. V dropped 4 bases and J dropped 2 bases, with 15 bases sitting between them. Germline V gene data show CDR1 as MGHRA and CDR2 as YSYEKL. The CDR3 nucleotides read TGCGCCAGCAGCCGAGCCGGGACTTCACCCTACGAGCAGTACTTC. It yields the protein CASSRAGTSPYEQYF.

The chain is built from TRBV11-3 and TRBJ2-1; 8 bases are shared with TRBD2. The V and J ends lost 5 bases and 0 bases, in that order; junction bases with no gene match: 3. Looked up from germline, CDR1 is SGHNT and CDR2 is YENEEA. The CDR3 has 15 amino acids. CDR3 in amino acids: CASSPGTSSYNEQFF. The CDR3 DNA sequence: TGTGCCAGCAGCCCCGGGACTAGCTCCTACAATGAGCAGTTCTTC.

The chain recombines TRBV6-1 with TRBJ2-7; 8 bases map to TRBD1. V dropped 4 bases and J dropped 4; count of bases not matched to a gene: 6. Germline-derived CDR1 and CDR2 are MNHNS and SASEGT. The CDR3 sequence is 14 residues long. The CDR3 coding sequence is TGTGCCAGCAGTGGCCGACAGGGGAAGTACGAGCAGTACTTC. Translated: CASSGRQGKYEQYF.

This chain uses TRBV19 with TRBJ2-7; no definite D call. Germline CDR1 reads LNHDA; CDR2 reads SQIVND (reference sequence). V lost 1 base and J lost 3, with 7 bases in between. The CDR3 has 13 residues. This CDR3 is CASSIGHNYEQYF. DNA of the CDR3: TGTGCCAGTAGTATAGGACATAACTACGAGCAGTACTTC.

The CDR3 protein is CASSTERERTNEQFF. For the CDR3, the DNA is TGTGCCAGCAGTACAGAGCGGGAGCGAACCAATGAGCAGTTCTTC. The gene calls are TRBV27 and TRBJ2-1; 8 positions match TRBD2. Germline lookup yields CDR1 MNHEY and CDR2 SMNVEV (reference sequence). V lost 5 bases and J lost 6; bases outside the gene matches: 9. The CDR3 has 15 amino acids.

The genes are TRBV6-2 or TRBV6-3 and TRBJ1-1, with D hard to call. The V end was cut by 0 bases, the J end by 2 bases, with 7 bases between. Germline CDR1 and CDR2: MNHEY and SVGEGT. The CDR3 runs 14 residues. The CDR3 protein is CASSYSAGNTEAFF. DNA for the CDR3: TGTGCCAGCAGTTACTCTGCAGGCAACACTGAAGCTTTCTTT.

The rearrangement joins TRBV30 to TRBJ1-2; unclear D gene. The CDR3 covers 13 residues. V was clipped by 1 base and J by 4 bases, with 10 bases between them. Per the germline V gene, CDR1 is GTSNPN and CDR2 is SVGIG (reference sequence). As DNA, the CDR3 is TGTGCCTGGAGTGGAGGGATTACCTATGGCTACACCTTC. This codes for CAWSGGITYGYTF.

The rearrangement joins TRBV6-1 to TRBJ1-1; D call uncertain. Germline lookup yields CDR1 MNHNS and CDR2 SASEGT. The CDR3 has 14 residues. Between the trimmed V and J ends, which lost 3 bases and 1 base, there was a span of 9 bases. The CDR3 sequence is CASSDRPRNTEAFF. The CDR3 DNA reads TGTGCCAGCAGTGACCGTCCCAGGAACACTGAAGCTTTCTTT.

The V and J genes are TRBV18 and TRBJ2-1; D perhaps matches TRBD2 (5 bases). CDR1 and CDR2 from the germline V gene are KGHSH and LQKENI. The CDR3 has 16 amino acids. The germline V and J ends were trimmed by 4 bases and 2 bases, with 15 bases remaining between them. CDR3 sequence reads: CASSRPFGGPYNEQFF. The CDR3 bases are TGTGCCAGCTCACGCCCATTCGGAGGCCCCTACAATGAGCAGTTCTTC. Based on the CDR3 plus reference TRBV18 and TRBJ2-1, the full variable domain is NAGVMQNPRHLVRRRGQEARLRCSPMKGHSHVYWYRQLPEEGLKFMVYLQKENIIDESGMPKERFSAEFPKEGPSILRIQQVVRGDSAAYFCASSRPFGGPYNEQFFGPGTRLTVL.